These T cell receptor beta chains were read from a single sample in a study of shared clonotypes between healthy human individuals. The data were produced by immunoSEQ multiplex PCR, yet TCRdb's version contains in-frame clones alone and is incomplete. This sample has about 980,000 clones; over 75% occur once, and the top ten carry roughly 1.5%. The sample was memory CD4+ T cells sorted from blood. The receptors were gathered from a man aged 18 to 30 in good health. The CDR3 runs from the conserved cysteine through the conserved F or W. D genes are given only for firm matches. Rows may omit the clone size; those that give it use once, few, many or a size class.

TGTGCCAGTAGTATCCAGGTCGTAACAGGAGCTGAAGCTTTCTTT	CASSIQVVTGAEAFF	.	TRBV19	TRBJ1-1	.
TGTGCCAGCAGTGGTGGGCAGGGCAGGGATACGCAGTATTTT	CASSGGQGRDTQYF	many	TRBV6-1	TRBJ2-3	.
TGTGCCAGCAGCTTACAGGGGGTCACCGGGGAGCTGTTTTTT	CASSLQGVTGELFF	.	TRBV7-2	TRBJ2-2	TRBD1
TGTGCCAGCAGTGAACGGCGGACGGCCGGAAAGACTGAAGCTTTCTTT	CASSERRTAGKTEAFF	once	TRBV6-1	TRBJ1-1	.
TGTGCCAGCAGTTTAAATCACCAAGAGACCCAGTACTTC	CASSLNHQETQYF	.	TRBV28	TRBJ2-5	.
TGTGCCAGCAGCTTTGCGGGGGGGCGGGAAGATACGCAGTATTTT	CASSFAGGREDTQYF	few	TRBV5-4	TRBJ2-3	TRBD2
TGTGCCAGCAGTGAACTGGGCCGAGGGACAGGGGCGAATGGCTACACCTTC	CASSELGRGTGANGYTF	once	TRBV2	TRBJ1-2	TRBD1
TGTGCCAGTTTGACAGGGGGTTGGCGGCCCCAGCATTTT	CASLTGGWRPQHF	.	TRBV28	TRBJ1-5	TRBD1
TGCGCCAGCAGCCAAGAGGGCCAGGGGGGCACTGAAGCTTTCTTT	CASSQEGQGGTEAFF	once	TRBV4-3	TRBJ1-1	TRBD1
TGTGCCTGGAGTTCTAGGTTTCCCGGGGAGCTGTTTTTT	CAWSSRFPGELFF	few	TRBV30	TRBJ2-2	.
TGTGCCAGCTCTAACACAGATACGCAGTATTTT	CASSNTDTQYF	.	TRBV18	TRBJ2-3	.
TGTGCCAGCAGCCACAGACTGGACAGGTCCACTGAAGCTTTCTTT	CASSHRLDRSTEAFF	.	TRBV14	TRBJ1-1	TRBD1
TGCAGCGTTGCTACCGGGACTAGCGGAATCTACGAGCAGTACTTC	CSVATGTSGIYEQYF	few	TRBV29-1	TRBJ2-7	TRBD2
TGTGCCAGCAGTCCCTGGACAGGGAACACGTACAATGAGCAGTTCTTC	CASSPWTGNTYNEQFF	.	TRBV28	TRBJ2-1	TRBD1
TGTGCCAGCAGCAGGGACGCCCACAATGAGCAGTTCTTC	CASSRDAHNEQFF	.	TRBV11-2	TRBJ2-1	.
TGTGCCAGCAGCTTAGATGAGGTCAGGGGTTATGGCTACACCTTC	CASSLDEVRGYGYTF	.	TRBV7-8	TRBJ1-2	.
TGTGCCAGCAGCCAAATTGTTAGGACAGATACGCAGTATTTT	CASSQIVRTDTQYF	.	TRBV6-1	TRBJ2-3	.
TGTGCCAGTAGTCCACAGGGGAAAGCAGATACGCAGTATTTT	CASSPQGKADTQYF	.	TRBV19	TRBJ2-3	TRBD1
TGTGCCAGCAGCTTAGATCCCAGGAGCAATCAGCCCCAGCATTTT	CASSLDPRSNQPQHF	.	TRBV11-2	TRBJ1-5	.
TGTGCCAGCAGATTCGAGTACGACACTGAAGCTTTCTTT	CASRFEYDTEAFF	.	TRBV11-1	TRBJ1-1	.
TGCGCCAGCAGCGCAGACAGGGTTCGGGAGACCCAGTACTTC	CASSADRVRETQYF	.	TRBV5-1	TRBJ2-5	TRBD1
TGCGCCAGCACGCCGAACAGGGGCGGCACCGGGGAGCTGTTTTTT	CASTPNRGGTGELFF	.	TRBV4-1	TRBJ2-2	TRBD1
TGCGCCAGCAGCTTGGGTAGCGGGAGGGCCCGCAATGAGCAGTTCTTC	CASSLGSGRARNEQFF	.	TRBV5-1	TRBJ2-1	TRBD2
TGTGCCAGCAGTTCGTCAGGGGTTTCCTACAATGAGCAGTTCTTC	CASSSSGVSYNEQFF	.	TRBV6-5	TRBJ2-1	.
TGCGCCAGCAGTGAGTCGGGCAATTTTGACGTCCTGACTTTC	CASSESGNFDVLTF	.	TRBV10-1	TRBJ2-6	.
TGTGCCAGCAGCACCCGGACAGGGGGCTATGAAAAACTGTTTTTT	CASSTRTGGYEKLFF	.	TRBV7-9	TRBJ1-4	TRBD1
TGTGCCAGCAGCTTAGGCGGGCTAGCGGACACAGATACGCAGTATTTT	CASSLGGLADTDTQYF	.	TRBV7-2	TRBJ2-3	TRBD2
TGTGCCATCAGTGAAGTAGGGGTGGCTGAGCAGTTCTTC	CAISEVGVAEQFF	.	TRBV10-3	TRBJ2-1	.
TGTGCCAGCAGCTTAGGGTCGTACAATGAGCAGTTCTTC	CASSLGSYNEQFF	.	TRBV11-1	TRBJ2-1	.
TGCGCCAGCAGCACCGGACTAGCGGGAAGTTCAGATACGCAGTATTTT	CASSTGLAGSSDTQYF	few	TRBV5-1	TRBJ2-3	TRBD2
TGTGCCAGCTCACCTCCTGTGGGACAGGGGACCTACGAGCAGTACTTC	CASSPPVGQGTYEQYF	.	TRBV18	TRBJ2-7	TRBD1
TGTGCCAGCAGCTTATTCATACCGGGACAGGGATATGGCTACGAGCAGTACTTC	CASSLFIPGQGYGYEQYF	once	TRBV13	TRBJ2-7	TRBD1
TGCGCCAGCAGAAGAGGGTTAGCCGGCGGGGAGCTGTTTTTT	CASRRGLAGGELFF	.	TRBV4-1	TRBJ2-2	.
TGTGCCAGCAGCTTGCTACCATTCGACAGTGACTCTGGAAACACCATATATTTT	CASSLLPFDSDSGNTIYF	.	TRBV7-2	TRBJ1-3	.
TGTGCCAGCAGCTTAACGCGGGACAACCAAGAGACCCAGTACTTC	CASSLTRDNQETQYF	.	TRBV7-3	TRBJ2-5	.
TGTGCCAGCAGTTTCTCTAGCGGGGCTTACACAGATACGCAGTATTTT	CASSFSSGAYTDTQYF	.	TRBV5-6	TRBJ2-3	TRBD2
TGTGCCAGCAGGGGACTAGCGGGGTCCACCGGGGAGCTGTTTTTT	CASRGLAGSTGELFF	few	TRBV6-1	TRBJ2-2	TRBD2
TGCGCCAGCAGTGAGTCGACTCCCGGGACACCCCTCCACTTT	CASSESTPGTPLHF	.	TRBV10-2	TRBJ1-6	.
TGTGCCAGCTCCCCGGGGGGGGTTGGAAACTACGAGCAGTACTTC	CASSPGGVGNYEQYF	once	TRBV18	TRBJ2-7	TRBD2
TGCGCCAGCCGCGACAGGGGCCAAAGGAGCTCCTACGAGCAGTACTTC	CASRDRGQRSSYEQYF	.	TRBV10-2	TRBJ2-7	TRBD1
TGTGCCAGCAGCCTCTCAGGGGGCTACAATGAGCAGTTCTTC	CASSLSGGYNEQFF	.	TRBV7-2	TRBJ2-1	TRBD1
TGCGCCAGCAGCCAACGGGTCTCGGACAGGGGACGTGGCACTGAAGCTTTCTTT	CASSQRVSDRGRGTEAFF	few	TRBV4-3	TRBJ1-1	TRBD1
TGTGCCAGCAGCTACCGAGGACTAGCGGGGGGGACCGGGGAGCTGTTTTTT	CASSYRGLAGGTGELFF	.	TRBV7-2	TRBJ2-2	TRBD2
TGTGCCAGCAAGCCGGTTCGCGATTCACCCCTCCACTTT	CASKPVRDSPLHF	few	TRBV2	TRBJ1-6	.
TGCGCCAGCAGCTTGCGTTCTAGCGGGAGTGGAGAGACCCAGTACTTC	CASSLRSSGSGETQYF	.	TRBV5-1	TRBJ2-5	TRBD2
TGTGCCAGCTCACCACAAGGGAAAGCTTTCTTT	CASSPQGKAFF	.	TRBV18	TRBJ1-1	.
TGCGCCAGCAGCTTGGGAGGACATTCCCGACAAGAGACCCAGTACTTC	CASSLGGHSRQETQYF	many	TRBV5-1	TRBJ2-5	.
TGTGCCTGGAGTATGGTGAGGGGGGCCGGGGAGCTGTTTTTT	CAWSMVRGAGELFF	.	TRBV30	TRBJ2-2	.
TGTGCCAGCTCACAACAAGGACAGGGATTGATTGGCTACACCTTC	CASSQQGQGLIGYTF	.	TRBV18	TRBJ1-2	TRBD1
TGCGCCAGCAGTGAACAGGTACAAGAGACCCAGTACTTC	CASSEQVQETQYF	.	TRBV10-1	TRBJ2-5	.
TGTGCCAGTAGTATCGAGACCCTTGAAAAACTGTTTTTT	CASSIETLEKLFF	once	TRBV19	TRBJ1-4	.
TGTGCCAGCAGCCCCTGGACTAGCGGGAGTGGCACCGGGGAGCTGTTTTTT	CASSPWTSGSGTGELFF	many	TRBV9	TRBJ2-2	TRBD2
TGTGCCAGCAGCGTCCCCGTGGGGAGCGGAGGCCAAGAGACCCAGTACTTC	CASSVPVGSGGQETQYF	.	TRBV9	TRBJ2-5	.
TGCGCCAGCAGCCTAGGACTAGCGGGACCTCAAGAGACCCAGTACTTC	CASSLGLAGPQETQYF	.	TRBV4-1	TRBJ2-5	TRBD2
TGTGCCAGCAGCTGGGGGCCTAACTCGGGAGGCTACACCTTC	CASSWGPNSGGYTF	few	TRBV5-6	TRBJ1-2	.